This T cell receptor beta chain was captured in a study of shared clonotypes between healthy human individuals. Study in general: Per-donor plates numbered three CD4 naive, three CD4 memory, two CD8 naive and one CD8 memory.

The CDR3 consists of 14 residues. Germline-derived CDR1 and CDR2 are MNHNY and SVGAGI (reference sequence). Trimming took off 2 bases at V and 2 bases at J, with 10 bases between the two ends. A remark on this clone: Its antigen is as yet unknown.

Study-level findings and limits: All-four-donor shared clonotypes had higher generation probabilities than non-shared clonotypes did.

The study ran the assay at deep level. Only in-frame clones appear in the TCRdb table, and some are missing; sequencing was by immunoSEQ multiplex PCR. The repertoire consists of around 1.6 million clones, with roughly 98% occurring once and the leading ten covering about 0.4%. From CD4+ cells came CD45RA+ naive and CD45RA-negative memory subsets. The receptor was isolated from a man aged 25 to 40 in good health. The sequenced material came from naive CD4+ T cells sorted from blood. Sample subset: CD45RA+ positively selected. The chain carries TRBV6-6 and TRBJ2-7; possible D gene TRBD1, 5 bases. The CDR3 loop reads CASSYLSGTYEQYF. CDR3 DNA sequence: TGTGCCAGCAGTTACCTTTCAGGGACCTACGAGCAGTACTTC.